A selection of T cell receptor beta chains follows, all from one sample in a study of T cells in narcolepsy. Generated by immunoSEQ multiplex PCR, the TCRdb table keeps only in-frame clones and is missing some. The profile shows some 34,000 clones, roughly 80% of them singletons. The sample consisted of memory (CD45RA-) CD4+ T cells from blood. The receptors were gathered from a human donor in good health. The CDR3 runs from the conserved cysteine through the conserved F or W. D genes are given only for firm matches. For some rows the clone size is stated as once, few or many, or as a class when expanded; others skip it.

D gene,clone size,J gene,V gene,CDR3 protein,CDR3 DNA
.,.,TRBJ1-1,TRBV6-5,CASSFRGADTEAFF,TGTGCCAGCAGTTTTAGGGGGGCTGACACTGAAGCTTTCTTT
TRBD2,.,TRBJ2-5,TRBV19,CASSIPQLAGGQVETQYF,TGTGCCAGTAGTATCCCCCAACTAGCGGGGGGACAAGTAGAGACCCAGTACTTC
.,.,TRBJ1-2,TRBV30,CAWSSGGSHYGYTF,TGTGCCTGGTCCTCCGGAGGCTCTCACTATGGCTACACCTTC
.,.,TRBJ1-6,TRBV30,CAWSRVGLRNSPLHF,TGTGCCTGGAGTCGGGTCGGTTTGAGGAATTCACCCCTCCACTTT
TRBD2,.,TRBJ2-2,TRBV19,CASSIAGGQRSGELFF,TGTGCCAGTAGTATTGCGGGAGGACAGCGCTCCGGGGAGCTGTTTTTT
TRBD2,few,TRBJ2-5,TRBV28,CASRPGTSFAETQYF,TGTGCCAGCAGACCCGGGACTAGCTTCGCGGAGACCCAGTACTTC
.,.,TRBJ2-2,TRBV10-2,CASRAGADNGGELFF,TGCGCCAGCAGGGCAGGGGCGGATAACGGCGGGGAGCTGTTTTTT
.,.,TRBJ1-4,TRBV30,CAWSGVGWNNNEKLFF,TGTGCCTGGAGTGGGGTCGGCTGGAATAATAATGAAAAACTGTTTTTT
TRBD2,few,TRBJ2-3,TRBV7-9,CASSNSKTSGFTDTQYF,TGTGCCAGCAGCAATTCCAAAACTAGCGGATTCACAGATACGCAGTATTTT
TRBD1,once,TRBJ1-3,TRBV10-1,CASSAGQSIGNTIYF,TGCGCCAGCAGTGCGGGACAGAGTATCGGAAACACCATATATTTT
TRBD2,.,TRBJ2-3,TRBV6-4,CASSDIAGGTDTQYF,TGTGCCAGCAGTGACATAGCGGGAGGCACAGATACGCAGTATTTT
.,.,TRBJ2-1,TRBV5-1,CASSLSGVYNEQFF,TGCGCCAGCAGCTTGTCTGGCGTTTACAATGAGCAGTTCTTC
.,.,TRBJ2-7,TRBV27,CASRFSSGNEQYF,TGTGCCAGCAGATTTAGTTCGGGGAATGAGCAGTACTTC
TRBD2,.,TRBJ2-3,TRBV13,CASSRISSGKTDTQYF,TGTGCCAGCAGCCGCATTTCTAGCGGGAAAACAGATACGCAGTATTTT
.,.,TRBJ2-7,TRBV5-1,CASSLNRDEQYF,TGCGCCAGCAGCTTGAACAGGGACGAGCAGTACTTC
.,once,TRBJ1-1,TRBV5-1,CASSLAFMNTEAFF,TGCGCCAGCAGCTTGGCCTTCATGAACACTGAAGCTTTCTTT
.,.,TRBJ1-5,TRBV7-2,CASSLGQGNQPQHF,TGTGCCAGCAGCTTAGGCCAGGGGAATCAGCCCCAGCATTTT
.,few,TRBJ2-1,TRBV19,CASSIQGGVSSYNEQFF,TGTGCCAGTAGTATACAGGGCGGGGTAAGCTCCTACAATGAGCAGTTCTTC
TRBD2,.,TRBJ2-1,TRBV2,CASTLAGAYNEQFF,TGTGCCAGCACCTTAGCGGGGGCCTACAATGAGCAGTTCTTC
TRBD1,.,TRBJ1-1,TRBV2,CASLVRQGKNTEAFF,TGTGCCAGCCTAGTAAGACAGGGGAAGAACACTGAAGCTTTCTTT
.,few,TRBJ2-6,TRBV5-6,CASSNQGILANVLTF,TGTGCCAGCAGCAACCAGGGGATTCTGGCCAACGTCCTGACTTTC
.,.,TRBJ1-1,TRBV5-4,CASRRGMNTEAFF,TGTGCCAGCAGACGGGGGATGAACACTGAAGCTTTCTTT
.,.,TRBJ2-3,TRBV6-5,CASISFTDTQYF,TGTGCCAGCATCTCATTCACAGATACGCAGTATTTT
.,.,TRBJ2-6,TRBV5-1,CASSPGGFGANVLTF,TGCGCCAGCAGCCCTGGAGGTTTTGGGGCCAACGTCCTGACTTTC
.,.,TRBJ1-2,TRBV30,CAWSVSLAYTF,TGTGCCTGGAGTGTAAGCCTTGCCTACACCTTC
TRBD2,.,TRBJ2-3,TRBV18,CASSPQSSGGRDTQYF,TGTGCCAGCTCACCACAGTCTAGCGGGGGAAGAGATACGCAGTATTTT
.,.,TRBJ1-3,TRBV2,CASSEGNTIYF,TGTGCCAGCAGTGAAGGAAACACCATATATTTT
.,.,TRBJ1-2,TRBV5-1,CASSLDGGSDYTF,TGCGCCAGCAGCTTGGATGGAGGGTCGGACTACACCTTC
.,.,TRBJ2-7,TRBV5-4,CASSLWSGAGEQYF,TGTGCCAGCAGCTTGTGGTCGGGGGCGGGCGAGCAGTACTTC
TRBD2,.,TRBJ2-3,TRBV28,CASSLSQLAGGPVTQYF,TGTGCCAGCAGTTTATCCCAACTAGCGGGGGGGCCAGTTACGCAGTATTTT
.,.,TRBJ2-1,TRBV11-3,CASSFPGGVGEQFF,TGTGCCAGCAGCTTTCCGGGCGGGGTCGGGGAGCAGTTCTTC
.,.,TRBJ2-3,TRBV11-3,CASSLAPPDTQYF,TGTGCCAGCAGCTTAGCCCCCCCAGATACGCAGTATTTT
.,few,TRBJ1-4,TRBV6-5,CASSEGQGFEKLFF,TGTGCCAGCAGTGAAGGGCAGGGTTTTGAAAAACTGTTTTTT
.,.,TRBJ2-7,TRBV11-2,CASSLDNRDEQYF,TGTGCCAGCAGCTTAGATAACCGGGACGAGCAGTACTTC
.,.,TRBJ1-1,TRBV5-1,CASRSFPQGSEAFF,TGCGCCAGCAGGTCGTTTCCGCAGGGTTCTGAAGCTTTCTTT
.,.,TRBJ2-7,TRBV7-2,CASSLVGGRSYEQYF,TGCGCCAGCAGCTTAGTCGGGGGCCGCTCCTACGAGCAGTACTTC
.,.,TRBJ1-1,TRBV19,CATEGRRGTEAFF,TGTGCCACAGAGGGACGTAGGGGGACTGAAGCTTTCTTT
.,.,TRBJ2-5,TRBV9,CASSGGVSETQYF,TGTGCCAGCAGCGGAGGGGTTTCAGAGACCCAGTACTTC
TRBD2,.,TRBJ2-2,TRBV19,CASSRASGGADTGELFF,TGTGCCAGTAGTAGGGCTAGCGGGGGGGCCGACACCGGGGAGCTGTTTTTT
TRBD1,.,TRBJ2-1,TRBV15,CATSPGQGYNEQFF,TGTGCCACCAGCCCGGGACAGGGTTACAATGAGCAGTTCTTC
TRBD1,.,TRBJ2-1,TRBV5-1,CASSSPGGPYNEQFF,TGCGCCAGCAGCTCACCAGGGGGTCCTTACAATGAGCAGTTCTTC
.,.,TRBJ2-1,TRBV15,CATSRSMGGGGYEQFF,TGTGCCACCAGCAGGAGCATGGGCGGAGGGGGGTATGAGCAGTTCTTC
TRBD1,.,TRBJ2-3,TRBV19,CASSIPQGGTDTQYF,TGTGCCAGTAGTATACCCCAGGGGGGCACAGATACGCAGTATTTT